This is a list of T cell receptor beta chains from one sample in a study of early T cells in non-severe SARS-CoV-2 infection. MiXCR was run by TCRdb on the 5' RACE reads, yielding one entry per CDR3 protein. Of approximately 90,000 distinct CDR3 sequences in the sample, roughly 11% were seen once. The sequencing here drew on whole blood, taken at baseline. Receptors originate from an adult who was a healthcare worker with PCR-confirmed SARS-CoV-2 infection or an uninfected control (not recorded which). The CDR3 runs from the conserved cysteine through the conserved F or W. The D gene is left open where the match is weak. Size tells how often a clone was seen (once, few, many) or the class of an expanded clone, and some rows leave it out.

D: NA
J: TRBJ2-3
size: many
V: TRBV9
DNA: TGTGCCAGCAGCGCAATGCAGGGTCCCGATACGCAGTATTTT
CDR3: CASSAMQGPDTQYF

D: NA
J: TRBJ2-1
size: few
V: TRBV14
DNA: TGTGCCAGCAGCCAAGCCCCACGGGGCTCCTACAATGAGCAGTTCTTC
CDR3: CASSQAPRGSYNEQFF

D: NA
J: TRBJ2-1
size: few
V: TRBV7-9
DNA: TGTGCCAGCAAAGAGGGCTTTGGAAACAATGAGCAGTTCTTC
CDR3: CASKEGFGNNEQFF

D: NA
J: TRBJ1-2
size: many
V: TRBV10-3
DNA: TGTGCCACCAAATCGACGCTCATCGGATATGGCTACACCTTC
CDR3: CATKSTLIGYGYTF

D: TRBD1
J: TRBJ2-7
size: NA
V: TRBV2
DNA: TGTGCCAGCAGTGGTGGTGGGGACAGGGTCTACGAGCAGTACTTC
CDR3: CASSGGGDRVYEQYF

D: TRBD1
J: TRBJ1-6
size: NA
V: TRBV27
DNA: TGTGCCAGCAAACCAAACCCGGACAGGGGGAGTTCACCCCTCCACTTT
CDR3: CASKPNPDRGSSPLHF

D: NA
J: TRBJ2-7
size: many
V: TRBV2
DNA: TGTGCCAGCAGTCTGAGGTCAGGGGTAATCGAGCAGTACTTC
CDR3: CASSLRSGVIEQYF

D: NA
J: TRBJ2-1
size: many
V: TRBV7-8
DNA: TGTGCCAGCAGCTTAGCGCGTCTGATAGGGGACGAGCAGTTCTTC
CDR3: CASSLARLIGDEQFF

D: NA
J: TRBJ2-1
size: few
V: TRBV10-3
DNA: TGTGCCATCAGTCCAATACAGGGTTCCAATGAGCAGTTCTTC
CDR3: CAISPIQGSNEQFF

D: NA
J: TRBJ2-3
size: NA
V: TRBV3-1
DNA: TGTGCCAGCAGCCGAGCCGATACGCAGTATTTT
CDR3: CASSRADTQYF

D: TRBD1
J: TRBJ2-7
size: NA
V: TRBV20-1
DNA: TGCAGTGCAGAACCGGGACAGGACTTCTACTACGAGCAGTACTTC
CDR3: CSAEPGQDFYYEQYF

D: NA
J: TRBJ2-7
size: NA
V: TRBV7-8
DNA: TGTGCCAGCAGCTTAGCGTTAGGGGGAGGCGACGCAGCCGAGCAGTACTTC
CDR3: CASSLALGGGDAAEQYF

D: TRBD2
J: TRBJ2-3
size: NA
V: TRBV10-3
DNA: TGTGCCACATCGGCGGGGGGGGCCAGTACAGATACGCAGTATTTT
CDR3: CATSAGGASTDTQYF

D: TRBD1
J: TRBJ2-3
size: few
V: TRBV7-6
DNA: TGTGCCAGCAGCTTAGCGCCGGGACAGGGTTATGATACGCAGTATTTT
CDR3: CASSLAPGQGYDTQYF

D: NA
J: TRBJ2-1
size: few
V: TRBV4-2
DNA: TGTGCCAGCAGCCAAGGACGAGACAACGAGGAGTTCTTC
CDR3: CASSQGRDNEEFF

D: TRBD2
J: TRBJ2-7
size: NA
V: TRBV5-6
DNA: TGTGCCAGCAGCTTGGTGGGGACTATCATATCTCGGGACTACGAGCAGTACTTC
CDR3: CASSLVGTIISRDYEQYF

D: NA
J: TRBJ1-4
size: few
V: TRBV5-1
DNA: TGCGCCAGCAGCTTGAGGCAAGATAATGAAAAACTGTTTTTT
CDR3: CASSLRQDNEKLFF

D: NA
J: TRBJ2-1
size: few
V: TRBV5-6
DNA: TGTGCCAGCAGCCAAGACGACAGGAGCTCCTACAATGAGCAGTTCTTC
CDR3: CASSQDDRSSYNEQFF

D: NA
J: TRBJ2-2
size: NA
V: TRBV27
DNA: TGTGCCAGCAAAGGGACATTACATCTACAGACCGCCGGGGAGCTGTTTTTT
CDR3: CASKGTLHLQTAGELFF

D: TRBD2
J: TRBJ2-4
size: NA
V: TRBV2
DNA: TGTGCCAGCAGTGACGCCCAAAGCGGGAGGGCCCTGTACATTCAGTACTTC
CDR3: CASSDAQSGRALYIQYF

D: NA
J: TRBJ2-1
size: many
V: TRBV7-2
DNA: TGTGCCAGCAGCTTATTCAGGGGATCCTACAATGAGCAGTTCTTC
CDR3: CASSLFRGSYNEQFF

D: NA
J: TRBJ2-1
size: many
V: TRBV20-1
DNA: TGCAGTGCTACATCGCTTAACCCTGACAATGAGCAGTTCTTC
CDR3: CSATSLNPDNEQFF

D: NA
J: TRBJ2-6
size: NA
V: TRBV19
DNA: TGTGCCAGTAGTTCAACTAAGGGGGGCTTTGGGGCCAACGTCCTGACTTTC
CDR3: CASSSTKGGFGANVLTF

D: NA
J: TRBJ2-3
size: NA
V: TRBV10-1
DNA: TGCGCCAGCAGTGAACTTAAGGGCCTCACAGATACGCAGTATTTT
CDR3: CASSELKGLTDTQYF

D: TRBD1
J: TRBJ1-1
size: NA
V: TRBV12-3/TRBV12-4
DNA: TGTGCCAGCAGCTTATCAGGGGGCACTGAAGCTTTCTTT
CDR3: CASSLSGGTEAFF

D: NA
J: TRBJ2-3
size: many
V: TRBV5-1
DNA: TGCGCCAGCAGCTCCTCAGGCGGGCCAGATACGCAGTATTTT
CDR3: CASSSSGGPDTQYF

D: TRBD2
J: TRBJ2-5
size: NA
V: TRBV30
DNA: TGTGCCTGGAGTACGACTAGCGGGAGAGGGGAAGAGACCCAGTACTTC
CDR3: CAWSTTSGRGEETQYF

D: NA
J: TRBJ2-5
size: NA
V: TRBV12-3/TRBV12-4
DNA: TGTGCCAGCAGTTACAGGGAATCAGAGACCCAGTACTTC
CDR3: CASSYRESETQYF

D: NA
J: TRBJ2-3
size: many
V: TRBV20-1
DNA: TGCAGTGCGATGACAGCAAGCACAGATACGCAGTATTTT
CDR3: CSAMTASTDTQYF

D: NA
J: TRBJ1-5
size: NA
V: TRBV12-3/TRBV12-4
DNA: TGTGCCAGCAAAGTACGGACTCTCCCCAATCAGCCCCAGCATTTT
CDR3: CASKVRTLPNQPQHF

D: TRBD2
J: TRBJ2-3
size: many
V: TRBV11-2
DNA: TGTGCCAGCAGCTTAGTTGGCCTAGCGGGGGGGCCGCAGGCTACGCAGTATTTT
CDR3: CASSLVGLAGGPQATQYF

D: NA
J: TRBJ2-2
size: few
V: TRBV2
DNA: TGTGCCAGCAGCCCAGCGAACACCGGGGAGCTGTTTTTT
CDR3: CASSPANTGELFF

D: TRBD2
J: TRBJ2-7
size: few
V: TRBV7-2
DNA: TGTGCCAGCAGCTTACAACGGGCGGGAGCCGAGCAGTACTTC
CDR3: CASSLQRAGAEQYF

D: NA
J: TRBJ2-3
size: many
V: TRBV15
DNA: TGTGCCACCAGCAGAGATCGTGGGGGATCCACAGATACGCAGTATTTT
CDR3: CATSRDRGGSTDTQYF

D: NA
J: TRBJ1-2
size: NA
V: TRBV29-1
DNA: TGCAGCGTTGTTGAGTACTATGGCTACACCTTC
CDR3: CSVVEYYGYTF

D: NA
J: TRBJ2-5
size: few
V: TRBV27
DNA: TGTGCCAGCAGACAGGCAGGGGTAGAGACCCAGTACTTC
CDR3: CASRQAGVETQYF

D: TRBD1
J: TRBJ1-1
size: NA
V: TRBV29-1
DNA: TGCAGCGTTCAAAAACAGGGGGGTATGAACACTGAAGCTTTCTTT
CDR3: CSVQKQGGMNTEAFF